A single sample gave rise to the 17 T cell receptor beta chains below, sequenced in a study of cytomegalovirus exposure and HLA in healthy donors. Researchers ran the PCR with 60 Vbeta and 13 Jbeta primers. Only in-frame clones appear in the TCRdb table, and some are missing; sequencing was by immunoSEQ multiplex PCR. The repertoire consists of 150,000 to 200,000 clones, with about four fifths occurring once and the leading ten covering roughly 5%. Sequenced material: PBMCs. The receptors were gathered from a girl between 10 and 17 years old in good health and CMV-seropositive.

This chain joins TRBV28 and TRBJ2-5; the match to TRBD2 covers 12 bases. Germline V gene lookup returns CDR1 MDHEN and CDR2 SYDVKM. The CDR3 loop spans 15 amino acids. The junction had 0 bases not matched to a gene; V was cut back by 2 bases and J by 2 bases. Written as DNA, the CDR3 is TGTGCCAGCAGTTTAACTAGCGGGGGGCAAGAGACCCAGTACTTC. This codes for CASSLTSGGQETQYF.

This chain connects TRBV29-1 to TRBJ2-3, with TRBD2 identical over 9 bases. This CDR3 spans 14 amino acids. The germline gives CDR1 SQVTM, CDR2 ANQGSEA. V lost 4 bases, J lost 1 base, and 3 bases stayed unmatched. In nucleotides, the CDR3 is TGCAGCGTTGGGCCTAGCGGGGGCACAGATACGCAGTATTTT. It is translated as CSVGPSGGTDTQYF.

The V call is TRBV10-3, the J call TRBJ1-1, with TRBD1 matching 12 bases. V lost 6 bases to trimming and J lost 1 base; unmatched junction nucleotides: 6. Germline assignment: CDR1 ENHRY and CDR2 SYGVKD. The length of the CDR3 is 16 residues. CDR3 coding DNA: TGTGCCATCAGGGGGGGACAGGGGGCCCGGAACACTGAAGCTTTCTTT. Encoded protein: CAIRGGQGARNTEAFF.

J is TRBJ1-2 and V is TRBV5-4; no definite D call. The length of the CDR3 is 12 residues. CDR1 and CDR2 (germline): SGHNT, YYREEE (reference sequence). Trimming took off 3 bases at V and 4 bases at J, with 7 bases between the two ends. The CDR3 here is CASSSGIYGYTF. The CDR3 DNA reads as TGTGCCAGCAGCTCGGGTATCTATGGCTACACCTTC.

V gene TRBV7-3 combines with J gene TRBJ1-1; unclear D gene. From germline, CDR1 is SGHTA and CDR2 FQGTGA. Trimming took off 1 base at V and 4 bases at J, with 7 bases between the two ends. The CDR3 runs to 13 residues. CDR3 amino acids: CASSLRSSTEAFF. Written as DNA, the CDR3 is TGTGCCAGCAGCTTAAGGAGCTCCACTGAAGCTTTCTTT.

The V call is TRBV30, the J call TRBJ1-1; D is possibly TRBD1 (5 bases). Germline loops: CDR1 GTSNPN, CDR2 SVGIG (reference sequence). This CDR3 comprises 13 residues. V was trimmed by 5 bases and J by 0 bases, leaving 10 bases between them. This CDR3 is CAWAPTVNTEAFF. CDR3 DNA sequence: TGTGCCTGGGCCCCGACAGTGAACACTGAAGCTTTCTTT.

CDR3 region: CASRGQGDTEAFF. In nucleotides, the CDR3 is TGTGCCAGCAGAGGGCAGGGGGACACTGAAGCTTTCTTT. The rearrangement joins TRBV6-1 to TRBJ1-1, with TRBD1 identical over 7 bases. The germline gives CDR1 MNHNS, CDR2 SASEGT. V lost 6 bases and J lost 3; bases outside the gene matches: 4. CDR3 length equals 13 residues.

The chain couples TRBV6-6 to TRBJ2-3; the match to TRBD1 covers 8 bases. Trimming cost V 10 bases and J 3 bases; bases outside gene matches: 6. The CDR3 totals 13 residues. From germline, CDR1 is MNHNY and CDR2 SVGAGI (reference sequence). DNA for the CDR3: TGTGCCATGGGGACAGGAAGAACAGATACGCAGTATTTT. Amino acid sequence: CAMGTGRTDTQYF.

The rearrangement joins TRBV9 to TRBJ1-1; tentatively, D is TRBD1 (5 bases). The CDR3 runs to 14 residues. Germline V gene sequence: CDR1 SGDLS, CDR2 YYNGEE. V was trimmed by 6 bases and J by 0 bases, leaving 12 bases between them. The CDR3 nucleotides are TGTGCCAGCACCCTCGGACAAATGAACACTGAAGCTTTCTTT. Protein product: CASTLGQMNTEAFF.

The chain has TRBV11-2 and TRBJ2-1; TRBD2 is a possible D gene (6 bases). Germline CDR1 reads SGHAT; CDR2 reads FQNNGV. This CDR3 contains 15 residues. Trimming took 5 bases from V and 5 from J, leaving 16 bases between them. The CDR3 sequence: CASSPIRGTNNEQFF. The CDR3, as DNA: TGTGCCAGCAGCCCCATTCGGGGGACCAACAATGAGCAGTTCTTC.

The V gene is TRBV6-4, the J gene TRBJ2-6; 7 nucleotides align to TRBD1. Unmatched junction bases numbered 11, after V lost 6 bases and J lost 0 bases. Germline V CDR1 and CDR2: MRHNA, SNTAGT. The CDR3 runs to 18 residues. The CDR3 loop is CASRTDRAFISGANVLTF. The CDR3 region has the DNA TGTGCCAGCAGGACCGACAGGGCCTTCATCTCTGGGGCCAACGTCCTGACTTTC.

The rearrangement uses TRBV15 and TRBJ1-5; 9 bases match TRBD1. J gave up 7 bases and V 1 base, and 5 bases lay outside the gene matches. The CDR3 is 15 amino acids. The V gene's germline CDR1 is LNHNV and CDR2 YYDKDF (reference sequence). This CDR3 is CATSRGTGERQPQHF. CDR3 bases: TGTGCCACCAGCAGAGGGACAGGGGAGAGACAGCCCCAGCATTTT.

This chain connects TRBV13 to TRBJ2-1; D ambiguous. Germline CDR1 and CDR2: PRHDT and FYEKMQ (reference sequence). This CDR3 is built from 16 residues. The V gene lost 1 base and the J gene lost 3 bases, with 13 bases spanning the gap. The CDR3 region has the DNA TGTGCCAGCAGCTTAGTAGATCGCGTTGGCTACAATGAGCAGTTCTTC. This translates into CASSLVDRVGYNEQFF.

CDR3 sequence: CATSRDIAGNTEAFF. CDR3 DNA: TGTGCCACCAGCAGAGATATCGCAGGGAACACTGAAGCTTTCTTT. The rearrangement links TRBV15 to TRBJ1-1; D ambiguous. The CDR3 loop spans 15 amino acids. Germline V gene lookup returns CDR1 LNHNV and CDR2 YYDKDF (reference sequence). The V gene lost 0 bases and the J gene lost 1 base, with 9 bases spanning the gap.

This chain links TRBV12-5 with TRBJ2-7; no clear D gene. This CDR3 has 13 amino acids. Germline CDR1 reads LGHNT; CDR2 reads FRNRAP. Trimming pared 1 base from V and 4 bases from J, leaving 8 bases between. CDR3 nucleotides: TGTGCTAGTGGTTTGGCCCAGATATACGAGCAGTACTTC. It translates to CASGLAQIYEQYF.

The chain uses TRBV19 and TRBJ2-5; weak D call: TRBD2 (6 bases). The DNA end is more similar to TRBJ2-7, so the J call may be wrong. The germline CDR1 and CDR2 sequences are LNHDA and SQIVND (reference sequence). This CDR3 comprises 15 residues. This CDR3 is CASSHPVRGGHEQYF. CDR3 nucleotides: TGTGCCAGTAGTCACCCGGTCCGGGGAGGCCACGAGCAGTACTTC.

The J gene is TRBJ2-5, the V gene TRBV15, with 10 bases matching TRBD2. Germline CDR1 reads LNHNV; CDR2 reads YYDKDF (reference sequence). This CDR3 has 17 amino acids. The J segment lost 5 bases and the V segment lost 1 base, leaving 10 bases of the junction unmatched. CDR3 DNA: TGTGCCACCAGCAGAGGAAGCGGGGGGGCTTCTCAGGAGACCCAGTACTTC. It is translated as CATSRGSGGASQETQYF.